This T cell receptor (beta chain) was found in a study of early T cells in non-severe SARS-CoV-2 infection. Study background: The study sequenced bulk RNA from unsorted whole blood, with chains unpaired.

This clonotype was detected a few times. Germline V gene data show CDR1 as LGHDT and CDR2 as YNNKEL (reference sequence). V was pared by 0 bases and J by 4 bases, with 8 bases of the junction left unmatched. The CDR3 loop spans 18 amino acids. TCRdb passed the 5' RACE reads through MiXCR, listing each CDR3 protein once. Of about 76,000 distinct CDR3 sequences listed, 11% were seen once; the top ten hold 4% to 5%. This clonotype was sampled from an adult who was a healthcare worker with PCR-confirmed SARS-CoV-2 infection or an uninfected control (not recorded which). The sequenced sample consisted of whole blood. The rearrangement uses TRBV3-1 and TRBJ2-6, with 8 bases identical to TRBD1. The CDR3, as DNA: TGTGCCAGCAGCCAAGAAGGACAGGGTGGTACCGGGGCCAACGTCCTGACTTTC. Translation gives CASSQEGQGGTGANVLTF. Full variable domain (outside the CDR3, taken from reference TRBV3-1 and TRBJ2-6): DTAVSQTPKYLVTQMGNDKSIKCEQNLGHDTMYWYKQDSKKFLKIMFSYNNKELIINETVPNRFSPKSPDKAHLNLHINSLELGDSAVYFCASSQEGQGGTGANVLTFGAGSRLTVL.